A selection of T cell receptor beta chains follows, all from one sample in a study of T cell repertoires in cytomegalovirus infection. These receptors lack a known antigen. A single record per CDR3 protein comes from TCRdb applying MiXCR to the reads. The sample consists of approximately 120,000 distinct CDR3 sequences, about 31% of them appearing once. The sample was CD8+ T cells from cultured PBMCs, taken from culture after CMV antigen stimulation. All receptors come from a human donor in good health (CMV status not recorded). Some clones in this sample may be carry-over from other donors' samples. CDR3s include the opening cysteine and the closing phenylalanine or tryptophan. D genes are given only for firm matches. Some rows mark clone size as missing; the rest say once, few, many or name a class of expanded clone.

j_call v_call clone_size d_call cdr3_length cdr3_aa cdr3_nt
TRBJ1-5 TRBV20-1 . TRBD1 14 CSASSGTGNQPQHF TGCAGTGCTTCATCCGGGACAGGGAATCAGCCCCAGCATTTT
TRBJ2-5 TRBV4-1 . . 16 CASSQDTERLQETQYF TGCGCCAGCAGCCAAGATACCGAGAGACTTCAAGAGACCCAGTACTTC
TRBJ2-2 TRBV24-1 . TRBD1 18 CATSDPTGTGPNTGELFF TGTGCCACCAGTGATCCTACCGGGACAGGACCGAACACCGGGGAGCTGTTTTTT
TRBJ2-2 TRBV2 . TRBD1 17 CASSEGTGEFLGGELFF TGTGCCAGCAGTGAAGGGACAGGGGAATTTCTGGGCGGGGAGCTGTTTTTT
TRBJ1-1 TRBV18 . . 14 CASSRGGVNTEAFF TGTGCCAGCTCACGGGGAGGGGTGAACACTGAAGCTTTCTTT
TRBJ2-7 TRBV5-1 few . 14 CASSFDQGIGEQYF TGCGCCAGCAGCTTCGACCAGGGGATCGGCGAGCAGTACTTC
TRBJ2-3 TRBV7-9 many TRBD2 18 CASRPTSGEPSGTDTQYF TGTGCCAGCAGACCGACTAGCGGGGAGCCCTCTGGCACAGATACGCAGTATTTT
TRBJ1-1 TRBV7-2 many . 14 CASSLAGRSTEAFF TGTGCCAGCAGCTTAGCGGGGAGGTCCACTGAAGCTTTCTTT
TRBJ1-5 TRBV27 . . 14 CASSWGISNQPQHF TGTGCCAGCAGTTGGGGAATTAGCAATCAGCCCCAGCATTTT
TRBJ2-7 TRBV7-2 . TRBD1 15 CASSETGGFSYEQYF TGTGCCAGCAGCGAGACAGGGGGTTTTTCCTACGAGCAGTACTTC
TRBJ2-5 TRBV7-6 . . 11 CASSSSVYQYF TGTGCCAGCAGCTCCTCCGTGTACCAGTACTTC
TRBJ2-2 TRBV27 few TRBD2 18 CASSLPTSGGGSTGELFF TGTGCCAGCAGTTTACCGACTAGCGGGGGGGGAAGCACCGGGGAGCTGTTTTTT
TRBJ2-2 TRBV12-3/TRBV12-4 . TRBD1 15 CASSGGTGFIGELFF TGTGCCAGCAGTGGAGGGACAGGGTTTATCGGGGAGCTGTTTTTT
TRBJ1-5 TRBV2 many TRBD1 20 CASSEGRDRVPGLHNQPQHF TGTGCCAGCAGTGAAGGGAGGGACAGGGTCCCAGGGTTGCACAATCAGCCCCAGCATTTT
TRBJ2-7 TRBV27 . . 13 CASSFRRGYEQYF TGTGCCAGCAGTTTTAGACGAGGGTACGAGCAGTACTTC
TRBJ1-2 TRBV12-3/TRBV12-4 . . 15 CASSFIQGLNRGYTF TGTGCCAGCAGTTTTATTCAAGGGCTAAACCGGGGCTACACCTTC
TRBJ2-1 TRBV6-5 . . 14 CASSYLDRANEQFF TGTGCCAGCAGTTACCTGGACAGAGCTAATGAGCAGTTCTTC
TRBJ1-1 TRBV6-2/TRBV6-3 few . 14 CASTLGRRNTEAFF TGTGCCAGCACCCTGGGACGGAGGAACACTGAAGCTTTCTTT
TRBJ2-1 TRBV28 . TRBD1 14 CASRQGSVSNEQFF TGTGCCAGCAGACAGGGGTCGGTCTCCAATGAGCAGTTCTTC
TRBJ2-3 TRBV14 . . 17 CASSPTDGGTSTDTQYF TGTGCCAGCAGCCCTACGGACGGAGGAACTAGCACAGATACGCAGTATTTT
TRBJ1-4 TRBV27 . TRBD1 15 CASSRRGVADEKLFF TGTGCCAGCAGCCGCAGGGGGGTGGCGGATGAAAAACTGTTTTTT
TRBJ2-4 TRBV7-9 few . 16 CASSPTETGVKNIQYF TGTGCCAGCAGCCCAACGGAGACGGGAGTAAAAAACATTCAGTACTTC
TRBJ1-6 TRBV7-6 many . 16 CASSSEIHGRNSPLHF TGTGCCAGCAGCTCAGAAATTCATGGGCGGAATTCACCCCTCCACTTT
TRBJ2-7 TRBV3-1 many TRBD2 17 CASSPARLAGGAYEQYF TGTGCCAGCAGCCCAGCCCGACTAGCGGGGGGGGCTTACGAGCAGTACTTC
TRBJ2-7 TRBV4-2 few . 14 CASSQDPGAYEQYF TGTGCCAGCAGCCAAGATCCGGGAGCATACGAGCAGTACTTC
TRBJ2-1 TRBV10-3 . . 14 CAISEGGSYNEQFF TGTGCCATCAGTGAAGGCGGTTCCTACAATGAGCAGTTCTTC
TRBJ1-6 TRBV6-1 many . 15 CASSDRAGPGSPLHF TGTGCCAGCAGTGATCGGGCGGGGCCGGGGTCACCCCTCCACTTT
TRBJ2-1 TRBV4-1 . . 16 CASSQEGRNFYNEQFF TGCGCCAGCAGCCAAGAGGGAAGGAATTTCTACAATGAGCAGTTCTTC
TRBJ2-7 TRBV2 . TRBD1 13 CAKRTGSSYEQYF TGTGCCAAGAGGACAGGGAGCTCCTACGAGCAGTACTTC
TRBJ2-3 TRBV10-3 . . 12 CAIKSLTGSQYF TGTGCCATCAAGTCCCTCACAGGGTCGCAGTATTTT
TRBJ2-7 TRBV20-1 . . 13 CSGRNRSYDGQYF TGCAGTGGACGGAACCGTTCCTACGACGGGCAGTACTTC
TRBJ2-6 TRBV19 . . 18 CASSTWDGLLSGANVLTF TGTGCCAGTAGTACATGGGACGGACTACTCTCTGGGGCCAACGTCCTGACTTTC
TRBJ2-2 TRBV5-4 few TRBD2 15 CASSSGGPNTGELFF TGTGCCAGCAGTTCGGGGGGGCCGAACACCGGGGAGCTGTTTTTT
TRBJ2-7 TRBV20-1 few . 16 CSARGLEGFFFHEQYF TGCAGTGCTAGAGGATTGGAGGGCTTCTTTTTCCACGAGCAGTACTTC
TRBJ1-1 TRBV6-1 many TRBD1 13 CASSKTGVTEAFF TGTGCCAGCAGTAAAACAGGGGTGACTGAAGCTTTCTTT
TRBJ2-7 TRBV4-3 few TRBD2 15 CASSQGRGGTYEQYF TGCGCCAGCAGCCAAGGGCGGGGGGGAACCTACGAGCAGTACTTC
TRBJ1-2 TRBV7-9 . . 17 CASSPKGGALVSEGYTF TGTGCCAGCAGCCCAAAAGGGGGGGCTCTGGTATCGGAGGGCTACACCTTC
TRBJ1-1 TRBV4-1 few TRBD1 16 CASSLGTGGESTEAFF TGTGCCAGCAGCCTTGGGACAGGGGGCGAGAGCACTGAAGCTTTCTTT
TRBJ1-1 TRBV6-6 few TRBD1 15 CASSYPQGATAEAFF TGTGCCAGCAGTTACCCCCAGGGGGCCACGGCTGAAGCTTTCTTT
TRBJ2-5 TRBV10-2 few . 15 CASSGKGSDRETQYF TGCGCCAGCAGTGGTAAGGGTTCGGATCGCGAGACCCAGTACTTC
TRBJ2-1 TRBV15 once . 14 CATLNLGGYNEQFF TGTGCCACCCTAAACCTAGGGGGCTACAATGAGCAGTTCTTC
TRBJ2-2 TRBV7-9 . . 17 CASSSNPTGSNTGELFF TGTGCCAGCAGCTCGAATCCCACGGGTTCGAACACCGGGGAGCTGTTTTTT
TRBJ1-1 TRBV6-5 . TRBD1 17 CASSTGTGPLVNTEAFF TGTGCCAGCAGTACCGGGACAGGACCTCTTGTGAACACTGAAGCTTTCTTT
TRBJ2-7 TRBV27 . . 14 CASSLGSSSYEQYF TGTGCCAGCAGTTTAGGTTCAAGCTCCTACGAGCAGTACTTC
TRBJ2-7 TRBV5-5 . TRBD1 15 CASSFSATGSLEGYF TGTGCCAGCAGCTTTTCAGCGACAGGGTCTCTCGAGGGGTACTTC
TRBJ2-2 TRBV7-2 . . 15 CASCYDSTNTGELFF TGTGCCAGCTGTTACGACAGCACGAACACCGGGGAGCTGTTTTTT
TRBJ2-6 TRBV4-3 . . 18 CASSQASEYNSGANVLTF TGCGCCAGCAGCCAAGCTTCAGAATACAACTCTGGGGCCAACGTCCTGACTTTC
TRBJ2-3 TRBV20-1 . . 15 CSARDRQDSTDTQYF TGCAGTGCTAGAGATAGACAGGACAGCACAGATACGCAGTATTTT
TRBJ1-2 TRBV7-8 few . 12 CASSWTGDGYTF TGTGCCAGCAGCTGGACGGGGGATGGCTACACCTTC
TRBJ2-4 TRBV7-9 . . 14 CASSLEGDKNIQYF TGTGCCAGCAGCTTAGAAGGTGACAAAAACATTCAGTACTTC
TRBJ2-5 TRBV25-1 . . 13 CASRGQGQETQYF TGTGCCAGTCGCGGGCAGGGGCAAGAGACCCAGTACTTC
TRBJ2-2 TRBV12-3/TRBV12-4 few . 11 CASHHTGELFF TGTGCCAGCCATCACACCGGGGAGCTGTTTTTT
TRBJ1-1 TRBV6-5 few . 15 CASSYNSWGWTEAFF TGTGCCAGCAGTTACAATTCATGGGGCTGGACTGAAGCTTTCTTT
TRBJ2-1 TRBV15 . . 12 CATSRAGTEQFF TGTGCCACCAGCAGGGCCGGGACGGAGCAGTTCTTC
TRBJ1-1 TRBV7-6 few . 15 CASSLDEGGNTEAFF TGTGCCAGCAGCTTAGATGAGGGGGGCAACACTGAAGCTTTCTTT
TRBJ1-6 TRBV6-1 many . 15 CASTERTPYNSPLHF TGTGCCAGCACTGAACGGACGCCCTATAATTCACCCCTCCACTTT
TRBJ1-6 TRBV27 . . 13 CASTWGRGSPLHF TGTGCCAGCACATGGGGTAGGGGTTCACCCCTCCACTTT